The 19 T cell receptor beta chains below all came from one sample that was sequenced in a study of blood T cell repertoires in COVID-19. Sequencing used immunoSEQ multiplex PCR; TCRdb keeps in-frame clones, though not all of them. The data show roughly 120,000 clones, roughly 80% seen once. Material: peripheral blood. The receptors come from a man aged 70-80 years with acute or convalescent COVID-19.

The chain combines TRBV2 with TRBJ2-7; D possibly corresponds to TRBD1 (6 bases). V shed 4 bases and J shed 5 bases, with 12 bases lying between them. CDR1 SNHLY and CDR2 FYNNEI come from the germline V gene. CDR3 length: 13 amino acids. The CDR3 sequence is CASSAGWDNEQYF. The CDR3 coding sequence is TGTGCCAGCAGTGCAGGGTGGGACAACGAGCAGTACTTC.

The chain employs TRBV6-6 and TRBJ1-5; TRBD1 aligns across 7 bases. V shed 7 bases, J shed 9 bases, and the junction held 12 bases outside the gene matches. There are 14 residues in the CDR3. CDR1 is MNHNY and CDR2 is SVGAGI in the germline V gene (reference sequence). The CDR3 nucleotides are TGTGCCAGCAACACGGGACAGACGATGCGGCCCCAGCATTTT. It yields the protein CASNTGQTMRPQHF.

The V gene is TRBV19, the J gene TRBJ2-2, with D possibly TRBD1 on 6 matching bases. Trimming took 3 bases from V and 3 from J, leaving 14 bases between them. Germline V gene sequence: CDR1 LNHDA, CDR2 SQIVND (reference sequence). The CDR3 runs 16 residues. The DNA of the CDR3 is TGTGCCAGTAGTATTCTGGCAGGGGCCCACACCGGGGAGCTGTTTTTT. It is translated as CASSILAGAHTGELFF.

J is TRBJ1-2 and V is TRBV7-9; 10 bases align to TRBD1. The V and J ends lost 5 bases and 13 bases, in that order; junction bases with no gene match: 10. Per the germline V gene, CDR1 is SEHNR and CDR2 is FQNEAQ (reference sequence). The CDR3 loop spans 13 amino acids. CDR3 sequence: CASSLDDRGPGTF. The CDR3 DNA is TGTGCCAGCAGCCTAGATGACAGGGGGCCGGGCACCTTC.

The genes are TRBV6-2 or TRBV6-3 and TRBJ1-5; 11 nucleotides match TRBD1. The V gene's germline CDR1 is MNHEY and CDR2 SVGEGT. The trim removed 5 bases at V and 2 bases at J, leaving 2 bases unmatched. The CDR3 is made up of 15 amino acids. CDR3 sequence (DNA): TGTGCCAGCAGTAGGGGACAGGGGGGCAATCAGCCCCAGCATTTT. Protein sequence: CASSRGQGGNQPQHF.

V is TRBV19 and J is TRBJ1-1; 9 bases are shared with TRBD1. Germline lookup yields CDR1 LNHDA and CDR2 SQIVND (reference sequence). The CDR3 is 16 residues long. The junction had 11 bases not matched to a gene; V was cut back by 3 bases and J by 6 bases. The CDR3 loop is CASSIEQGAGGAEAFF. Written as DNA, the CDR3 is TGTGCCAGTAGTATCGAACAGGGGGCTGGAGGAGCTGAAGCTTTCTTT. Together with reference TRBV19 and TRBJ1-1, the CDR3 gives the full variable domain: DGGITQSPKYLFRKEGQNVTLSCEQNLNHDAMYWYRQDPGQGLRLIYYSQIVNDFQKGDIAEGYSVSREKKESFPLTVTSAQKNPTAFYLCASSIEQGAGGAEAFFGQGTRLTVV.

The chain couples TRBV6-6 to TRBJ1-1, with D perhaps matching TRBD1 (5 bases). Germline CDR1 MNHNY, CDR2 SVGAGI (reference sequence). There are 14 residues in the CDR3. V was trimmed by 2 bases and J by 6 bases, leaving 13 bases between them. The CDR3 loop reads CASSYDSGGAEAFF. In DNA, the CDR3 is TGTGCCAGCAGTTACGACAGCGGGGGGGCTGAAGCTTTCTTT.

This clone turned up a few times. V gene TRBV6-1 combines with J gene TRBJ2-2; a weak D match, TRBD2 (7 bases). Germline values: CDR1 MNHNS, CDR2 SASEGT. V lost 4 bases to trimming and J lost 5 bases, with 17 bases between them. There are 16 residues in the CDR3. The CDR3 is CASSGGPGGATGELFF. In nucleotides, the CDR3 is TGTGCCAGCAGTGGCGGGCCGGGGGGCGCGACCGGGGAGCTGTTTTTT.

The V call is TRBV4-2, the J call TRBJ1-2; unclear D gene. The V end lost 3 bases, the J end lost 4 bases, and 12 bases lay between the germline ends. The CDR3 sequence is 14 residues long. Per germline, CDR1 LGHNA and CDR2 YNFKEQ. The CDR3 here is CASSQEGPGYGYTF. CDR3 DNA: TGTGCCAGCAGCCAGGAGGGTCCAGGCTATGGCTACACCTTC.

The chain couples TRBV28 to TRBJ1-2; D uncertain. The CDR3 totals 13 residues. Between the trimmed V and J ends, which lost 6 bases and 4 bases, there was a span of 12 bases. Germline V gene lookup returns CDR1 MDHEN and CDR2 SYDVKM. The DNA of the CDR3 is TGTGCCAGCAGCCTCGGGGAGAGCTATGGCTACACCTTC. It codes for CASSLGESYGYTF.

The chain couples TRBV27 to TRBJ2-3, with D unclear. V was trimmed by 0 bases and J by 0 bases, leaving 19 bases between them. Germline V gene data show CDR1 as MNHEY and CDR2 as SMNVEV (reference sequence). The CDR3 has 19 residues. The CDR3 spells CASSLSPEARGSSTDTQYF. The CDR3, as DNA: TGTGCCAGCAGTTTATCGCCTGAGGCGCGAGGCTCTAGCACAGATACGCAGTATTTT.

This chain connects TRBV18 to TRBJ1-6, with 10 bases fitting TRBD1. Germline V gene sequence: CDR1 KGHSH, CDR2 LQKENI. V lost 3 bases to trimming and J lost 8 bases; unmatched junction nucleotides: 7. The CDR3 consists of 16 residues. The CDR3 bases are TGTGCCAGCTCACCTACCCAGACAGGGGGCGATTCACCCCTCCACTTT. Its translation is CASSPTQTGGDSPLHF.

This rearrangement joins TRBV5-1 to TRBJ2-2; D remains unclear. CDR3 length: 17 amino acids. Trimming stripped 3 bases from V and 0 bases from J, with 15 bases between. The V gene's germline CDR1 is SGHRS and CDR2 YFSETQ. The CDR3 loop reads CASSSRVERANTGELFF. Written as DNA, the CDR3 is TGCGCCAGCAGCTCTCGGGTCGAAAGAGCGAACACCGGGGAGCTGTTTTTT.

The J gene is TRBJ2-7, the V gene TRBV6-5; perhaps TRBD1 as D (6 bases). The germline V and J ends were trimmed by 6 bases and 3 bases, with 18 bases remaining between them. Germline V gene data show CDR1 as MNHEY and CDR2 as SVGAGI. The CDR3 contains 15 residues. The CDR3, as DNA: TGTGCCAGCAGCCCACAGGGAGTTTATCTCTACGAGCAGTACTTC. Its translation: CASSPQGVYLYEQYF.

This chain joins TRBV7-3 and TRBJ2-3, with D possibly matching TRBD2 (6 bases). Germline V gene sequence: CDR1 SGHTA, CDR2 FQGTGA. The CDR3 loop spans 17 amino acids. V lost 0 bases and J 0 bases, leaving 13 bases between the germline ends. CDR3 sequence: CASSLTLRGTSTDTQYF. The CDR3 nucleotides read TGTGCCAGCAGCTTAACTCTGCGGGGTACTAGCACAGATACGCAGTATTTT.

The chain employs TRBV5-1 and TRBJ1-6; D not certain. V shed 0 bases and J shed 6 bases, with 4 bases lying between them. Germline CDR1 reads SGHRS; CDR2 reads YFSETQ. The CDR3 runs 13 residues. The CDR3 is CASSLGSNSPLHF. The CDR3 DNA follows: TGCGCCAGCAGCTTGGGTAGTAATTCACCCCTCCACTTT. Full variable domain (missing parts from reference TRBV5-1 and TRBJ1-6): KAGVTQTPRYLIKTRGQQVTLSCSPISGHRSVSWYQQTPGQGLQFLFEYFSETQRNKGNFPGRFSGRQFSNSRSEMNVSTLELGDSALYLCASSLGSNSPLHFGNGTRLTVT.

The V call is TRBV18, the J call TRBJ2-3; D might be TRBD2 (6 bases). The CDR3 consists of 16 residues. V was cut by 3 bases and J by 2 bases, with 15 bases left in between. Germline CDR1 reads KGHSH; CDR2 reads LQKENI. In nucleotides, the CDR3 is TGTGCCAGCTCACCCCTGGGCGGGGCGATCACAGATACGCAGTATTTT. Translation: CASSPLGGAITDTQYF.

This clone was found a few times. This chain uses TRBV3-1 (or the pseudogene TRBV3-2) with TRBJ2-7, with TRBD2 identical over 8 bases. The germline V gene has CDR1 LGHDT and CDR2 YNNKEL (reference sequence). V was clipped by 1 base and J by 7 bases; unmatched bases: 6. The CDR3 consists of 14 residues. CDR3 loop: CASSQAGGAGEQYF. The CDR3 region has the DNA TGTGCCAGCAGCCAAGCCGGGGGGGCCGGGGAGCAGTACTTC.

This clone showed up just a few times. This chain uses TRBV7-3 with TRBJ2-3; D possibly corresponds to TRBD2 (6 bases). Germline-derived CDR1 and CDR2 are SGHTA and FQGTGA. Between the trimmed V and J ends, which lost 5 bases and 4 bases, there was a span of 19 bases. The CDR3 is 16 residues long. The CDR3 loop is CASSPTSSSSADTQYF. In nucleotides, the CDR3 is TGTGCCAGCAGCCCTACTAGCTCGAGTAGCGCAGATACGCAGTATTTT.